This T cell receptor (beta chain) was sequenced in a study of human T cells and chemical hapten exposure. Turning to the study itself: Doses of diphenylcyclopropenone went to the patients' scalps weekly throughout the roughly 22-week study. Small pooled library volume differences mainly caused per-sample TCR yield variation.

The germline CDR1 and CDR2 sequences are SGDLS and YYNGEE. V dropped 0 bases and J dropped 7 bases, with 8 bases sitting between them. CDR3 length: 14 residues. The library attached unique molecular identifiers to individual cDNA molecules. Each CDR3 protein gets one entry after TCRdb re-called the RACE reads with MiXCR. Of around 300,000 distinct CDR3 sequences listed, around 6.9% are singletons. The time point denotes: patch test 1, 2 weeks after DPC sensitization. The sample's treatment: therapeutic diphenylcyclopropenone sensitization with weekly scalp DPC. This clonotype has just a few counts. Its matching antigen is unknown. Study conclusions and caveats: Healthy individuals' immune responses may differ from those of donors, who had alopecia.

This receptor was obtained from a woman aged 18-29 years with alopecia areata. Some clones in this sample may be carry-over from other donors' samples. The chain combines TRBV9 with TRBJ1-6; D unresolved. This material consisted of whole blood, taken in connection with sensitization to the hapten diphenylcyclopropenone (DPC). The CDR3 spells CASSVEPGNSPLHF. As DNA, the CDR3 is TGTGCCAGCAGCGTAGAACCGGGGAATTCACCCCTCCACTTT.